Shown below are 32 T cell receptor beta chains from a single sample sequenced in a study of T cells in tumors after PD-1 blockade. Data came from immunoSEQ multiplex PCR; TCRdb stores just in-frame clones and leaves some out. The sample lists around 35,000 clones, approximately 70% occurring once. This sample comprised PBMCs, obtained after anti-PD-1 treatment. The receptors were sampled from a human donor with basal cell carcinoma.

This chain joins TRBV7-2 and TRBJ2-6; 8 nucleotides match TRBD2. Per the germline V gene, CDR1 is SGHTA and CDR2 is FQGNSA. Unmatched junction bases numbered 4, after V lost 3 bases and J lost 3 bases. The CDR3 has 16 residues. The CDR3 DNA reads TGTGCCAGCAGCTTCGGGGGGGCCGGTGGGGCCAACGTCCTGACTTTC. Residues: CASSFGGAGGANVLTF.

The rearrangement uses TRBV2 and TRBJ1-5; D not resolved. The germline V gene encodes CDR1 SNHLY and CDR2 FYNNEI. The CDR3 consists of 14 residues. V lost 8 bases, J lost 3 bases, and 14 bases lay in between. The CDR3 nucleotides read TGTGCCAGCGGAGTCCGGGGTCCCAATCAGCCCCAGCATTTT. It codes for CASGVRGPNQPQHF.

This chain joins TRBV12-5 and TRBJ2-7, with D hard to call. Trimming took 2 bases from V and 5 from J, leaving 19 bases between them. The CDR3 contains 16 residues. The germline gives CDR1 LGHNT, CDR2 FRNRAP. CDR3 nucleotide sequence: TGTGCTAGTGGTTTGTTATCGGTAGGCCGGCTCGACGAGCAGTACTTC. Protein: CASGLLSVGRLDEQYF.

This chain links TRBV20-1 with TRBJ2-5, with TRBD2 matching 11 bases. The CDR3 extends over 15 amino acids. Germline-derived CDR1 and CDR2 are DFQATT and SNEGSKA (reference sequence). V shed 3 bases, J shed 5 bases, and the junction held 8 bases outside the gene matches. The CDR3 loop reads CSASNVLAGEETQYF. The CDR3 bases are TGCAGTGCTAGTAATGTACTAGCGGGAGAGGAGACCCAGTACTTC.

This CDR3 reads CASSWRGGGNQPQHF. The CDR3, as DNA: TGTGCCAGCAGCTGGAGGGGTGGGGGCAATCAGCCCCAGCATTTT. The chain employs TRBV13 and TRBJ1-5; a possible D gene is TRBD1 (5 bases). The CDR3 is 15 residues long. With 4 bases removed from V and 2 bases from J, the gap between germline ends came to 12 bases. From germline, CDR1 is PRHDT and CDR2 FYEKMQ (reference sequence).

In its sample, this clone is medium-sized. CDR3 loop: CASSSPDSTDTQYF. The CDR3 coding sequence is TGTGCCAGCAGCTCACCTGACAGCACAGATACGCAGTATTTT. This chain joins TRBV7-2 and TRBJ2-3; D unresolved. This CDR3 comprises 14 residues. The V and J ends lost 4 bases and 0 bases respectively, with 8 bases between them. Germline-derived CDR1 and CDR2 are SGHTA and FQGNSA.

V gene TRBV6-2 or TRBV6-3 combines with J gene TRBJ2-1, with TRBD1 identical over 7 bases. Germline V gives CDR1 MNHEY, CDR2 SVGEGT. Germline trimming cut 6 bases from V and 8 bases from J; bases unmatched to any gene: 10. The CDR3 has 14 residues. Written as DNA, the CDR3 is TGTGCCAGCAGCTCTTTACAGGGGTGGGATGAGCAGTTCTTC. This translates into CASSSLQGWDEQFF.

The chain has TRBV9 and TRBJ1-2; D is unclear. Per the germline V gene, CDR1 is SGDLS and CDR2 is YYNGEE. This CDR3 has 13 amino acids. V dropped 2 bases and J dropped 3 bases, with 8 bases sitting between them. The CDR3 reads CASSVEVDYGYTF. CDR3 in DNA: TGTGCCAGCAGCGTCGAGGTTGACTATGGCTACACCTTC.

The V call is TRBV6-4, the J call TRBJ2-7; D possibly corresponds to TRBD1 (5 bases). CDR3 length equals 13 residues. Germline CDR1 is MRHNA and CDR2 is SNTAGT. The ends were cut back, 2 bases at V and 2 bases at J, with 7 bases in the middle. In DNA form, the CDR3 reads TGTGCCAGCAGTGACAGGGGAACCTACGAGCAGTACTTC. It translates to CASSDRGTYEQYF.

This chain connects TRBV6-5 to TRBJ1-4; D not certain. V lost 4 bases and J lost 7, with 4 bases in between. The germline V gene has CDR1 MNHEY and CDR2 SVGAGI. This CDR3 has 11 residues. The CDR3 here is CASSLGEKLFF. For the CDR3, the DNA is TGTGCCAGCAGTTTGGGTGAAAAACTGTTTTTT.

This rearrangement joins TRBV7-9 to TRBJ1-2; TRBD1 might be the D (5 bases). The CDR3 length is 15 residues. The V gene lost 5 bases and the J gene lost 4 bases, with 17 bases spanning the gap. Per the germline V gene, CDR1 is SEHNR and CDR2 is FQNEAQ (reference sequence). The chain's CDR3 is CASSPIGGGGYGYTF. The DNA for the CDR3 is TGTGCCAGCAGCCCAATCGGCGGGGGGGGCTATGGCTACACCTTC.

The V and J genes are TRBV10-3 and TRBJ2-3; D perhaps matches TRBD2 (6 bases). Per the germline V gene, CDR1 is ENHRY and CDR2 is SYGVKD. This CDR3 comprises 12 residues. The germline V and J ends were trimmed by 4 bases and 15 bases, with 17 bases remaining between them. In DNA, the CDR3 is TGTGCCATCAGTGCGGGGACTCCCAGACGTTATTTT. This sequence encodes CAISAGTPRRYF.

The V call is TRBV5-1, the J call TRBJ2-5; D could derive from TRBD1 or TRBD2 (5 bases each). The V end was cut by 0 bases, the J end by 1 base, with 10 bases between. Germline V gives CDR1 SGHRS, CDR2 YFSETQ. This CDR3 has 15 amino acids. The CDR3 nucleotides read TGCGCCAGCAGCTTGGAGGGACGCAGCCAAGAGACCCAGTACTTC. This encodes CASSLEGRSQETQYF.

This rearrangement joins TRBV7-8 to TRBJ1-6, with a tentative D call TRBD1 (5 bases). This CDR3 has 14 residues. Trimming took 5 bases from V and 7 from J, leaving 12 bases between them. Germline V gene lookup returns CDR1 SGHVS and CDR2 FQNEAQ. The CDR3 spells CASSPRDSNSPLHF. The CDR3 DNA is TGTGCCAGCAGCCCCCGGGACTCCAATTCACCCCTCCACTTT.

This rearrangement joins TRBV11-3 to TRBJ2-7; perhaps TRBD2 as D (6 bases). This CDR3 has 15 amino acids. V was cut by 5 bases and J by 6 bases, with 20 bases left in between. Germline V gene lookup returns CDR1 SGHNT and CDR2 YENEEA. Here the CDR3 reads CASSGRDSFNSEQYF. In DNA, the CDR3 is TGTGCCAGCAGCGGCCGGGACTCCTTTAACTCCGAGCAGTACTTC.

The rearrangement links TRBV5-1 to TRBJ1-2; D is unclear. V lost 6 bases and J 2 bases, leaving 14 bases between the germline ends. CDR3 size: 14 residues. Germline V lookup: CDR1 SGHRS, CDR2 YFSETQ. Written as DNA, the CDR3 is TGCGCCAGCACCGATAAGTCGGGGAACTATGGCTACACCTTC. Its translation: CASTDKSGNYGYTF.

The rearrangement joins TRBV29-1 to TRBJ2-5; 9 bases are a match to TRBD2. With 3 bases clipped from V and 5 bases from J, the junction kept 4 bases outside the gene matches. CDR1 is SQVTM and CDR2 is ANQGSEA in the germline V gene. CDR3 length equals 13 residues. The CDR3: CSVDSGREETQYF. In DNA form, the CDR3 reads TGCAGCGTTGATAGCGGGAGAGAGGAGACCCAGTACTTC. Filled out from reference TRBV29-1 and TRBJ2-5, the complete variable domain reads SAVISQKPSRDICQRGTSLTIQCQVDSQVTMMFWYRQQPGQSLTLIATANQGSEATYESGFVIDKFPISRPNLTFSTLTVSNMSPEDSSIYLCSVDSGREETQYFGPGTRLLVL.

The chain combines TRBV2 with TRBJ2-2; maybe TRBD1 (5 bases). The germline V and J ends were trimmed by 9 bases and 2 bases, with 16 bases remaining between them. This CDR3 spans 15 amino acids. Germline loops: CDR1 SNHLY, CDR2 FYNNEI. The CDR3 DNA sequence: TGTGCCAGTAAACAGGAAACCTTAAACACCGGGGAGCTGTTTTTT. Translating gives CASKQETLNTGELFF.

The gene calls are TRBV7-9 and TRBJ1-3, with D uncertain. CDR3 length: 14 amino acids. CDR1 and CDR2 (germline): SEHNR, FQNEAQ (reference sequence). V lost 5 bases and J lost 0, with 8 bases in between. DNA for the CDR3: TGTGCCAGCAGCCCGGGAAGCTCTGGAAACACCATATATTTT. This encodes CASSPGSSGNTIYF.

This rearrangement joins TRBV6-2 or TRBV6-3 to TRBJ1-2; D call uncertain. V was shortened by 4 bases and J by 4 bases, with 16 bases between the two germline ends. The CDR3 loop spans 15 amino acids. Per germline, CDR1 MNHEY and CDR2 SVGEGT. This CDR3 reads CASSLNLGVPYGYTF. The CDR3 DNA sequence: TGTGCCAGCAGTTTGAACCTTGGAGTACCCTATGGCTACACCTTC.

This clone was observed a handful of times. V and J are TRBV6-6 and TRBJ2-5; no definite D call. The V gene's germline CDR1 is MNHNY and CDR2 SVGAGI (reference sequence). The V gene lost 7 bases and the J gene lost 5 bases, with 11 bases spanning the gap. The CDR3 extends over 12 amino acids. The CDR3 loop reads CASNRGTETQYF. Here the CDR3 DNA reads TGTGCCAGCAACCGAGGTACTGAGACCCAGTACTTC.

This clone was detected only a few times. The J gene is TRBJ2-7, the V gene TRBV9; 8 bases map to TRBD1. The CDR3 covers 15 residues. V shed 3 bases and J 5 bases; nucleotides not matched to a gene: 10. Germline lookup yields CDR1 SGDLS and CDR2 YYNGEE. The CDR3 coding sequence is TGTGCCAGCAGCGGCAGGGGGCGCCCTCTTGACGAGCAGTACTTC. Its translation: CASSGRGRPLDEQYF. Using reference TRBV9 and TRBJ2-7 for the parts outside the CDR3, the full variable domain is DSGVTQTPKHLITATGQRVTLRCSPRSGDLSVYWYQQSLDQGLQFLIQYYNGEERAKGNILERFSAQQFPDLHSELNLSSLELGDSALYFCASSGRGRPLDEQYFGPGTRLTVT.

The chain couples TRBV4-3 to TRBJ2-1, with D possibly being TRBD1 (5 bases). The ends were cut back, 3 bases at V and 3 bases at J, with 27 bases in the middle. The CDR3 has 20 residues. Per the germline V gene, CDR1 is LGHNA and CDR2 is YSLEER. CDR3 protein: CASSHLVGVLATRDYNEQFF. In DNA, the CDR3 is TGCGCCAGCAGCCACCTCGTAGGGGTCTTGGCGACACGTGACTACAATGAGCAGTTCTTC.

J is TRBJ2-3 and V is TRBV9; possible D gene TRBD2, 7 bases. From germline, CDR1 is SGDLS and CDR2 YYNGEE. This CDR3 spans 16 amino acids. V was trimmed by 2 bases and J by 4 bases, leaving 17 bases between them. CDR3 sequence (DNA): TGTGCCAGCAGCGTGGGGGGGCGAATCGGCCCAGATACGCAGTATTTT. It yields the protein CASSVGGRIGPDTQYF.

The chain uses TRBV27 and TRBJ2-6; no definite D call. Germline CDR1 MNHEY, CDR2 SMNVEV (reference sequence). V lost 3 bases to trimming and J lost 4 bases, with 10 bases between them. The CDR3 loop spans 15 amino acids. The CDR3 is CASSFDRLGANVLTF. The CDR3 region has the DNA TGTGCCAGCAGTTTTGACCGGCTAGGGGCCAACGTCCTGACTTTC.

Points on this clone: The same CDR3 arises from other DNA sequences in this sample as well. The chain carries TRBV7-2 and TRBJ2-5, with D maybe TRBD2 (5 bases). V lost 5 bases and J lost 2, with 12 bases in between. CDR1 and CDR2 (germline): SGHTA, FQGNSA. There are 14 residues in the CDR3. CDR3 region: CASSPPGVQETQYF. The DNA for the CDR3 is TGTGCCAGCAGCCCGCCCGGGGTACAAGAGACCCAGTACTTC.

This clone was recorded a few times. The CDR3 region is CATSSYRGEDEQYF. The CDR3 DNA sequence: TGTGCCACCAGCAGCTACAGGGGCGAGGACGAGCAGTACTTC. V gene TRBV15 combines with J gene TRBJ2-7; TRBD1 matches 7 bases. The CDR3 contains 14 residues. In germline, CDR1 is LNHNV, CDR2 YYDKDF (reference sequence). With V trimmed by 3 bases and J by 5 bases, 7 bases remained unmatched.

The rearrangement links TRBV3-1 (or the pseudogene TRBV3-2) to TRBJ1-2; the match to TRBD1 covers 8 bases. J gave up 8 bases and V 0 bases, and 8 bases lay outside the gene matches. The CDR3 covers 15 residues. Germline values: CDR1 LGHDT, CDR2 YNNKEL (reference sequence). As DNA, the CDR3 is TGTGCCAGCAGCCAAGATCACAGGGGGGGTTTCGGCTACACCTTC. Translating gives CASSQDHRGGFGYTF.

The genes are TRBV7-2 and TRBJ2-1; 9 bases align to TRBD2. The CDR3 covers 16 residues. Germline CDR1 reads SGHTA; CDR2 reads FQGNSA. The junction had 15 bases not matched to a gene; V was cut back by 5 bases and J by 10 bases. In DNA form, the CDR3 reads TGTGCCAGCAGCCCGCCGGGACTAGCAGGAGGCAGGGAGCAGTTCTTC. It translates to CASSPPGLAGGREQFF.

The gene calls are TRBV9 and TRBJ2-3; 7 nucleotides agree with TRBD2. The CDR3 is made up of 16 amino acids. From germline, CDR1 is SGDLS and CDR2 YYNGEE. The ends lost 2 bases at V and 0 bases at J; junction bases unmatched: 6. CDR3 bases: TGTGCCAGCAGCGTCAGGACTAGTGCGAGCACAGATACGCAGTATTTT. Protein product: CASSVRTSASTDTQYF.

This clone was seen only a few times. V is TRBV3-1 (or the pseudogene TRBV3-2) and J is TRBJ2-7; D uncertain. This CDR3 has 14 residues. Per germline, CDR1 LGHDT and CDR2 YNNKEL (reference sequence). The V end was cut by 2 bases, the J end by 0 bases, with 8 bases between. The CDR3, as DNA: TGTGCCAGCAGCCAATTGTTCAGCTCCTACGAGCAGTACTTC. It is translated as CASSQLFSSYEQYF.

The chain recombines TRBV29-1 with TRBJ2-5; D may be TRBD1 (6 bases). CDR1 is SQVTM, CDR2 ANQGSEA, per germline. V was shortened by 6 bases and J by 1 base, with 9 bases between the two germline ends. CDR3 length: 12 amino acids. This CDR3 reads CSVGDTQETQYF. CDR3 in DNA: TGCAGCGTAGGGGACACCCAAGAGACCCAGTACTTC.